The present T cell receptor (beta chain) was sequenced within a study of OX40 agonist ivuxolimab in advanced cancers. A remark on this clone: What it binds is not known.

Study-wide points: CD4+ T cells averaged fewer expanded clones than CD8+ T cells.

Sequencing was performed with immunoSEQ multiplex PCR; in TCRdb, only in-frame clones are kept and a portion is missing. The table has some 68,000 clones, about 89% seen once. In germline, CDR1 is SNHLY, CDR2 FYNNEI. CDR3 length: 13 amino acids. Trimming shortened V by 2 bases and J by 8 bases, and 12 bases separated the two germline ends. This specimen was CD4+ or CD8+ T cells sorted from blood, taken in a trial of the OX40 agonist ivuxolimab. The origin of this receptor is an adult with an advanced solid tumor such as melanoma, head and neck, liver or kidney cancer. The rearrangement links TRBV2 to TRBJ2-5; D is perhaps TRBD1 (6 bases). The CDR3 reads CASSETGRFTQYF. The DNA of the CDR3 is TGTGCCAGCAGTGAAACAGGGCGATTTACCCAGTACTTC.